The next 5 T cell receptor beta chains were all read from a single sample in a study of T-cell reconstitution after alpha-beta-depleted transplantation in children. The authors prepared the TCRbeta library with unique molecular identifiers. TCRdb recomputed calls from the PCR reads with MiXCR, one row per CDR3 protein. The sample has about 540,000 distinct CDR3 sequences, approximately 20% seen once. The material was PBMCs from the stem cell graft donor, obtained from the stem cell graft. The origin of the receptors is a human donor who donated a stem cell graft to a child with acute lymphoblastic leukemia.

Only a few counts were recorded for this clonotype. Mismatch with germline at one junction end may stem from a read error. The CDR3 coding sequence is TGCGCCAGCAGCCTCAGGGACAGCTCCCACGAGCAGTACTTC. It translates to CASSLRDSSHEQYF. This chain uses TRBV5-1 with TRBJ2-7, with TRBD1 matching over 7 bases. The germline V gene has CDR1 SGHRS and CDR2 YFSETQ. The CDR3 runs to 14 residues.

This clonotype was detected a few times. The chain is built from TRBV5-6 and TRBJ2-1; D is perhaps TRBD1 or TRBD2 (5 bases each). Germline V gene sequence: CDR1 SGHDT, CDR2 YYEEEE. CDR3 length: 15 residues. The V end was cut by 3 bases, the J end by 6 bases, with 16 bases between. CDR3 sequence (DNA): TGTGCCAGCAGCTATCAGGGTAGACGGGGCAATGAGCAGTTCTTC. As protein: CASSYQGRRGNEQFF. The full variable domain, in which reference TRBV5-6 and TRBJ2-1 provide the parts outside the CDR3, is DAGVTQSPTHLIKTRGQQVTLRCSPKSGHDTVSWYQQALGQGPQFIFQYYEEEERQRGNFPDRFSGHQFPNYSSELNVNALLLGDSALYLCASSYQGRRGNEQFFGPGTRLTVL.

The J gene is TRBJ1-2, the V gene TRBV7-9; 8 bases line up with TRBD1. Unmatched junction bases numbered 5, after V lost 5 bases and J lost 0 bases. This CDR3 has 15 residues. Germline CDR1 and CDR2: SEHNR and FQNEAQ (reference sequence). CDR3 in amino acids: CASSHRDRTNYGYTF. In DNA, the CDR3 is TGTGCCAGCAGCCATCGGGACAGGACTAACTATGGCTACACCTTC.

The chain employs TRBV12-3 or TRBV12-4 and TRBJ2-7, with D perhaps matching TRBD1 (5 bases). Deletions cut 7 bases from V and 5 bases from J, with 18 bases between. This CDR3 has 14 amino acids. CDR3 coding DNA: TGTGCCAGCATCCAGGGCTTAGGGCCCCACGAGCAGTACTTC. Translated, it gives CASIQGLGPHEQYF.

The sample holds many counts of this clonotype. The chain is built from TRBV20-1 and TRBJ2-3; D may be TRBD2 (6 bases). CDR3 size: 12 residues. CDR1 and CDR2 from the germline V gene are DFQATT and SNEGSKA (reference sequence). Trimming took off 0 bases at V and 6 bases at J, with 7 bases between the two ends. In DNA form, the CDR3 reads TGCAGTGCTAGAGATCGGGGGGATACGCAGTATTTT. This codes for CSARDRGDTQYF.